This TCR beta chain was sequenced in a study of T-cell reconstitution after alpha-beta-depleted transplantation in children. This clonotype was seen many times. Researchers prepared the TCRbeta library using unique molecular identifiers, the study reports. TCRdb reanalysed the PCR reads using MiXCR and keeps one entry per CDR3 protein. The sample has approximately 200,000 distinct CDR3 sequences, 14% to 15% seen once; the top ten hold roughly 13%. Specimen: PBMCs from the stem cell graft donor, collected from the stem cell graft. The TCR comes from a human donor who donated a stem cell graft to a child with acute lymphoblastic leukemia.

The CDR3 spells CASSSDRNLGQETQYF. For the CDR3, the DNA is TGTGCCAGCAGTTCCGACAGGAATCTGGGGCAAGAGACCCAGTACTTC. This chain joins TRBV12-3 or TRBV12-4 and TRBJ2-5; D is perhaps TRBD1 (6 bases). V dropped 4 bases and J dropped 2 bases, with 17 bases sitting between them. There are 16 residues in the CDR3.